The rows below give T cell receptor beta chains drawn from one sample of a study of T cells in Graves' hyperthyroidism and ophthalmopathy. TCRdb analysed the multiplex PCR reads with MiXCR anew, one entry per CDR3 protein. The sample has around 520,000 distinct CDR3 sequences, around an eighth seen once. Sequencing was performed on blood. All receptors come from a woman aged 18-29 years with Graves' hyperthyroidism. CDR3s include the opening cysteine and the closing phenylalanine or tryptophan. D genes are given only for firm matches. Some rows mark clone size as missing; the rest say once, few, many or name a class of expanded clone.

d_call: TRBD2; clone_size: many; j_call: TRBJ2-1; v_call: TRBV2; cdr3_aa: CASSYLAGGRGNEQFF; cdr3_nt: TGTGCCAGCAGTTACCTAGCGGGAGGACGGGGCAATGAGCAGTTCTTC
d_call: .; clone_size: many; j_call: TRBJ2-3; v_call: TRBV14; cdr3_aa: CASSQGLWGDTQYF; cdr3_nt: TGTGCCAGCAGCCAAGGCCTCTGGGGAGATACGCAGTATTTT
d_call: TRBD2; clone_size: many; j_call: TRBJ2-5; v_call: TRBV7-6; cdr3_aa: CASSLGLAGLETQYF; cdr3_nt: TGTGCCAGCAGTCTCGGACTAGCGGGACTCGAGACCCAGTACTTC
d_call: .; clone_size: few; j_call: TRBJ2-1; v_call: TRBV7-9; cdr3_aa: CASSLSVPWGNEQFF; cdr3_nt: TGTGCCAGCAGCTTATCGGTACCATGGGGAAATGAGCAGTTCTTC
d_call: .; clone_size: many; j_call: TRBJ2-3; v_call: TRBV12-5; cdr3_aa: CASVAADTQYF; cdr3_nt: TGTGCTAGTGTGGCGGCAGATACGCAGTATTTT
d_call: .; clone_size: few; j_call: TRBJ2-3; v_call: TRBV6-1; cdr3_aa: CASNGRALLDTQYF; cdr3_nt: TGTGCCAGCAACGGCAGGGCCCTCCTTGATACGCAGTATTTT
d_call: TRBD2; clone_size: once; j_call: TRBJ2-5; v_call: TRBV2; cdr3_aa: CASNGLAGVGETQYF; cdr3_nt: TGTGCCAGCAACGGACTAGCGGGAGTTGGAGAGACCCAGTACTTC
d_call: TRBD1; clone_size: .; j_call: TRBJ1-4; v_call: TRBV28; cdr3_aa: CASSFRDREKLFF; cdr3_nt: TGTGCCAGCAGTTTCCGGGACAGGGAAAAACTGTTTTTT
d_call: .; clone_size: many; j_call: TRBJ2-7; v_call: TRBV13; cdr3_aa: CASSLGVNEQYF; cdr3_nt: TGTGCCAGCAGCTTAGGTGTCAACGAGCAGTACTTC
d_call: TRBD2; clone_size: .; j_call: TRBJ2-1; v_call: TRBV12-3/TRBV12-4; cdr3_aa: CASHRTSGGVREQFF; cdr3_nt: TGTGCCAGCCATCGGACTAGCGGGGGGGTTAGGGAGCAGTTCTTC
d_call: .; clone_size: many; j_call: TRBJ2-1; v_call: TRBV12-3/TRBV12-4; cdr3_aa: CASSLSEQFF; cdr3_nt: TGTGCCAGCAGTTTAAGTGAGCAGTTCTTC
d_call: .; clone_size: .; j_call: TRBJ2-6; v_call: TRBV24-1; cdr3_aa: CATSDWWGDKWSGANVLTF; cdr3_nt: TGTGCCACCAGTGATTGGTGGGGGGATAAGTGGTCTGGGGCCAACGTCCTGACTTTC
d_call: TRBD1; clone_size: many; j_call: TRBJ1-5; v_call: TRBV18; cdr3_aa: CASSDRGKKDQPQHF; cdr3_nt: TGTGCCAGCTCCGACAGGGGGAAGAAGGATCAGCCCCAGCATTTT
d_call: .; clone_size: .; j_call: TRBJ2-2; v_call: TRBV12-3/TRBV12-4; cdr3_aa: CASHLGRKNTGELFF; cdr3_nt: TGTGCCAGCCATCTGGGACGGAAGAACACCGGGGAGCTGTTTTTT
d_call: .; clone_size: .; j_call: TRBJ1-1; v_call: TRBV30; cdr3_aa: CAWTDFGTPSTEAFF; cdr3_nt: TGTGCCTGGACCGACTTCGGGACCCCGAGCACTGAAGCTTTCTTT
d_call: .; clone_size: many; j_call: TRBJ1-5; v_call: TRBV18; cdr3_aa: CASSPGPGGNQPQHF; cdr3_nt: TGTGCCAGCTCACCAGGGCCAGGAGGTAATCAGCCCCAGCATTTT
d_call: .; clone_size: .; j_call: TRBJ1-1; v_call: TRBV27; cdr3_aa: CASRGGTRNTEAFF; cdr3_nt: TGTGCCAGCAGGGGTGGCACACGCAACACTGAAGCTTTCTTT
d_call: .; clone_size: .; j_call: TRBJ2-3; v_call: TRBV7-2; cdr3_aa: CASSFMGGDTQYF; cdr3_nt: TGTGCCAGCAGCTTTATGGGCGGAGATACGCAGTATTTT
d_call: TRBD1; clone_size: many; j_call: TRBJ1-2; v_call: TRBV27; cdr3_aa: CASRTGQGAYGYTF; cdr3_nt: TGTGCCAGCAGAACCGGACAGGGGGCATATGGCTACACCTTC
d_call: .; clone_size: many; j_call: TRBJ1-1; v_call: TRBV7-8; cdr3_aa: CASSLVSWEAFF; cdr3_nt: TGTGCCAGCAGCTTAGTGAGTTGGGAAGCTTTCTTT
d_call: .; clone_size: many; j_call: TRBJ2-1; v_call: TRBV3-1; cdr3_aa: CASSLGELYNEQFF; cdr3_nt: TGTGCCAGCAGCCTGGGGGAACTATACAATGAGCAGTTCTTC
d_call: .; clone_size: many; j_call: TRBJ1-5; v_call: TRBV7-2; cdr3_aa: CASSLEGQYQPQHF; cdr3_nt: TGTGCCAGCAGCTTAGAGGGACAATATCAGCCCCAGCATTTT
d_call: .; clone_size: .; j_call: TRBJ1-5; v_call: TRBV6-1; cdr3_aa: CASADTSNQPQHF; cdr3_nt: TGTGCCAGCGCAGACACAAGCAATCAGCCCCAGCATTTT
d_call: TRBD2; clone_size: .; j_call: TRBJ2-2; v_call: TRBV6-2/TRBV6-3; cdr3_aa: CASSIGLAGGLFF; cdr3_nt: TGTGCCAGCAGCATCGGACTAGCGGGAGGGCTGTTTTTT
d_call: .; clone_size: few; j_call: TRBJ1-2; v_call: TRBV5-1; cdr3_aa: CASSLGPRYNYGYTF; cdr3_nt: TGCGCCAGCAGCTTGGGACCGAGGTATAACTATGGCTACACCTTC
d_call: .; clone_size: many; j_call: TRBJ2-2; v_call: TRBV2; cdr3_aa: CASSEAQNTGELFF; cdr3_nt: TGTGCCAGCAGTGAAGCACAGAACACCGGGGAGCTGTTTTTT
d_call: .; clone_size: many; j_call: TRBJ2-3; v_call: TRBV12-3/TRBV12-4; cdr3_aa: CASSSPPGSSPSTDTQYF; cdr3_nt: TGTGCCAGCAGTTCCCCCCCCGGGTCTAGCCCAAGCACAGATACGCAGTATTTT
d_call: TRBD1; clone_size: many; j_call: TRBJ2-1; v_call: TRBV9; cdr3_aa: CASSVPGQVSSYNEQFF; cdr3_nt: TGTGCCAGCAGCGTCCCGGGACAGGTCAGCTCCTACAATGAGCAGTTCTTC
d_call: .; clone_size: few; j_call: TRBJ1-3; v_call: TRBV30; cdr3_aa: CAWTWTRSGNTIYF; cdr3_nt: TGTGCCTGGACCTGGACCCGATCTGGAAACACCATATATTTT
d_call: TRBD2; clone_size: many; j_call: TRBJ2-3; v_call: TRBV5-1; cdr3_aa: CASSSVGAGGVDTQYF; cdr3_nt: TGCGCCAGCAGCTCCGTAGGGGCGGGAGGTGTAGATACGCAGTATTTT
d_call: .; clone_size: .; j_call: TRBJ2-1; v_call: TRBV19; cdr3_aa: CASSEIIGEQFF; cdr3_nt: TGTGCCAGTAGTGAGATTATAGGTGAGCAGTTCTTC
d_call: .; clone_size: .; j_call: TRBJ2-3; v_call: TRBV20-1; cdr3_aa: CSATSYGTQYF; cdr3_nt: TGCAGTGCTACATCTTACGGCACGCAGTATTTT
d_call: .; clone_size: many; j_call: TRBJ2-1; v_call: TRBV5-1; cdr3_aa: CASSSARDSQDEQFF; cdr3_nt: TGCGCCAGCAGCTCGGCGCGGGACTCCCAGGATGAGCAGTTCTTC
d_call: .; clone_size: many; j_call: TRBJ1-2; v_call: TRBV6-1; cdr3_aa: CASSDGQQGVLYGYTF; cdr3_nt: TGTGCCAGCAGTGACGGGCAACAGGGCGTGCTCTATGGCTACACCTTC
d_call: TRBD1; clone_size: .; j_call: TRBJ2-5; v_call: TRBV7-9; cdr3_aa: CATTGGQETQYF; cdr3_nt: TGTGCCACCACAGGGGGCCAAGAGACCCAGTACTTC
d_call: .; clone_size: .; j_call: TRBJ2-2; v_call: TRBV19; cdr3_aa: CAGATNGAGELFF; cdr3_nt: TGTGCCGGGGCTACCAATGGGGCCGGGGAGCTGTTTTTT
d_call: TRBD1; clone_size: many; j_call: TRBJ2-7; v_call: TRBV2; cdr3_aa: CASLGTVSYEQYF; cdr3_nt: TGTGCCAGCCTAGGGACAGTCTCCTACGAGCAGTACTTC
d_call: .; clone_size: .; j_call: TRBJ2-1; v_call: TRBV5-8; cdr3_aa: CASTTKAAPYNEQFF; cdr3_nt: TGTGCCAGCACCACTAAAGCGGCCCCCTACAATGAGCAGTTCTTC
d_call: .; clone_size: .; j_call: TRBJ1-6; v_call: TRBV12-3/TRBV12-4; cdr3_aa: CASSLTGGSNSPLHF; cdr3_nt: TGTGCCAGCAGTCTAACCGGCGGTTCTAATTCACCCCTCCACTTT
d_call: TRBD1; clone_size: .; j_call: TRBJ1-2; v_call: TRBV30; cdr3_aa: CAWSPTGSNYGYTF; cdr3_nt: TGTGCCTGGAGTCCGACAGGGTCTAACTATGGCTACACCTTC
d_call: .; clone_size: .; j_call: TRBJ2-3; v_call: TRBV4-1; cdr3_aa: CASSQGTRGLTDTQYF; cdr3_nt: TGCGCCAGCAGCCAAGGGACCCGGGGTCTGACAGATACGCAGTATTTT
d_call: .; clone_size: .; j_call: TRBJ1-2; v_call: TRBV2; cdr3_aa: CASRSGRAFYGYTF; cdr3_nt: TGTGCCAGCAGGAGCGGGAGGGCCTTTTATGGCTACACCTTC
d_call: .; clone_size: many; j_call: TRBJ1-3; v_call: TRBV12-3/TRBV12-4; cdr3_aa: CASSSGAVINGNTIYF; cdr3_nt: TGTGCCAGCAGCTCCGGAGCCGTCATTAATGGAAACACCATATATTTT
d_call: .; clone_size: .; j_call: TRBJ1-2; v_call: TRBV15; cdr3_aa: CATSREAGTAYGYTF; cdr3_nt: TGTGCCACCAGCAGAGAGGCCGGGACCGCGTATGGCTACACCTTC
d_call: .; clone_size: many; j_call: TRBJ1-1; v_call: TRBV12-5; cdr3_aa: CASGSGGNTEAFF; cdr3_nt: TGTGCTAGTGGATCCGGGGGCAACACTGAAGCTTTCTTT
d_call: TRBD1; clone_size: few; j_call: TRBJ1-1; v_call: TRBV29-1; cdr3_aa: CSAWDRGPPEAFF; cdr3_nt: TGCAGCGCCTGGGACAGGGGGCCTCCCGAAGCTTTCTTT
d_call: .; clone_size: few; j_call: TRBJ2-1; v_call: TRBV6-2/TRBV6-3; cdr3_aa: CASSYPQGGAEFF; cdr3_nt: TGTGCCAGCAGTTACCCCCAGGGGGGTGCCGAGTTCTTC
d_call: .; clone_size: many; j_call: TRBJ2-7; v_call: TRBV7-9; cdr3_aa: CASSPSAAHYEQYF; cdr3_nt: TGTGCCAGCAGCCCATCAGCGGCTCACTACGAGCAGTACTTC
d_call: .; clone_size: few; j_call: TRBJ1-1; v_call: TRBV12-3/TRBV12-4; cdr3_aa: CASSLGHIEAFF; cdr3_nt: TGTGCCAGCAGCCTCGGACACATTGAAGCTTTCTTT
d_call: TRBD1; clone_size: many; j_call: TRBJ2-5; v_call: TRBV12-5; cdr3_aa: CASAWTGDEETQYF; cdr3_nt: TGTGCTAGTGCCTGGACAGGGGATGAAGAGACCCAGTACTTC
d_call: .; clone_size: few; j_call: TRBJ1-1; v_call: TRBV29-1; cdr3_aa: CSVEDRKGLRTEAFF; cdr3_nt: TGCAGCGTTGAAGATAGGAAGGGATTGCGGACTGAAGCTTTCTTT
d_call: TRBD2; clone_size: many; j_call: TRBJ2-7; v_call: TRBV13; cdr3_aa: CASSLGLDSGSPEQYF; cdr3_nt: TGTGCCAGCAGCTTAGGCCTAGACAGCGGGAGTCCCGAGCAGTACTTC
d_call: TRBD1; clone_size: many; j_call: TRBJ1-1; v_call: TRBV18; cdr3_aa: CASSPRPGTGSNTEAFF; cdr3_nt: TGTGCCAGCTCACCCCGTCCCGGGACAGGGTCCAACACTGAAGCTTTCTTT
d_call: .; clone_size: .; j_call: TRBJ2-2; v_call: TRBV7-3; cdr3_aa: CASSSRTDGELFF; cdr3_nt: TGTGCCAGCAGCTCCCGAACGGATGGGGAGCTGTTTTTT